The table lists the clone carrying this T cell receptor beta chain with a count of one. Its cognate antigen is unknown. Sequenced by immunoSEQ multiplex PCR; TCRdb stores in-frame clones only, minus some. The sample carries roughly 30,000 clones, about 87% recorded once. This sample is drawn from a study of lymphopenia after photon versus proton radiotherapy. Study-wide points: Authors raise, but do not show, better survival with proton therapy. A bigger post-nadir fall in TCR diversity correlated inversely with survival time in deceased patients. Photon-treated patients lost naive T cells and TCR diversity; proton-treated stayed stable. Post-nadir diversity loss with photons came from oligoclonal expansion, particularly CD8+ Temra cells.

Germline V gene lookup returns CDR1 SGHRS and CDR2 YFSETQ. The V end lost 0 bases, the J end lost 2 bases, and 8 bases lay between the germline ends. The CDR3 loop spans 14 amino acids. The chain has TRBV5-1 and TRBJ2-5; no reliable D call. Here the sequenced sample was peripheral blood, taken from a patient treated with proton-based radiotherapy. This clonotype was obtained from a woman aged 60-75 years with cholangiocarcinoma. Some clones in this sample may be carry-over from other donors' samples. CDR3 loop: CASSLETEQETQYF. CDR3 nucleotide sequence: TGCGCCAGCAGCTTGGAAACGGAGCAAGAGACCCAGTACTTC. Based on the CDR3 plus reference TRBV5-1 and TRBJ2-5, the full variable domain is KAGVTQTPRYLIKTRGQQVTLSCSPISGHRSVSWYQQTPGQGLQFLFEYFSETQRNKGNFPGRFSGRQFSNSRSEMNVSTLELGDSALYLCASSLETEQETQYFGPGTRLLVL.